Presented here are 8 T cell receptor beta chains from one specimen sequenced in a study of cytomegalovirus exposure and HLA in healthy donors. PCR involved 60 Vbeta and 13 Jbeta primers. The method was immunoSEQ multiplex PCR; TCRdb's version includes in-frame clones alone and lacks a portion of them. The profile covers some 110,000 clones, with 70% appearing a single time and around 10% taken by the ten largest. The sequenced material came from PBMCs. These receptors were taken from a young man in good health and CMV-seropositive.

This chain uses TRBV9 with TRBJ1-3, with TRBD1 matching 9 bases. Germline-derived CDR1 and CDR2 are SGDLS and YYNGEE. V dropped 4 bases and J dropped 2; count of bases not matched to a gene: 7. This CDR3 spans 16 amino acids. This CDR3 is CASSPGQGIPGNTIYF. CDR3 bases: TGTGCCAGCAGCCCTGGACAGGGGATCCCTGGAAACACCATATATTTT. Drawing the rest from reference TRBV9 and TRBJ1-3, the complete variable domain is DSGVTQTPKHLITATGQRVTLRCSPRSGDLSVYWYQQSLDQGLQFLIQYYNGEERAKGNILERFSAQQFPDLHSELNLSSLELGDSALYFCASSPGQGIPGNTIYFGEGSWLTVV.

The rearrangement joins TRBV21-1 to TRBJ2-2; the DNA was not used to check the table's D call, TRBD2. TRBV21-1 is a known pseudogene. The CDR3 length is 12 residues. CDR3 in DNA: TGTGCCAGCAGCCCTAGTCCCGGGGAGCTGTTTTTT. This sequence encodes CASSPSPGELFF.

This chain uses TRBV29-1 with TRBJ1-4; tentatively, D is TRBD1 (6 bases). CDR1 is SQVTM and CDR2 is ANQGSEA in the germline V gene. Deletions cut 2 bases from V and 8 bases from J, with 6 bases between. The CDR3 has 11 residues. The CDR3 DNA follows: TGCAGCGTTGAAAGGGGGGAAAAACTGTTTTTT. This translates into CSVERGEKLFF.

This clone was seen a handful of times. The chain has TRBV9 and TRBJ1-3; D uncertain. Looked up from germline, CDR1 is SGDLS and CDR2 is YYNGEE. CDR3 size: 14 residues. V was shortened by 0 bases and J by 7 bases, with 11 bases between the two germline ends. CDR3 region: CASSVAALDNTIYF. The CDR3 DNA is TGTGCCAGCAGCGTAGCGGCCCTAGACAACACCATATATTTT.

In the case of this clone: One end of the junction is discordant with germline, which a read error may explain. The gene calls are TRBV7-7 and TRBJ2-2, with D tentatively TRBD2 (6 bases). Germline V CDR1 and CDR2: SSHAT, FNYEAQ (reference sequence). This CDR3 comprises 14 residues. CDR3 DNA sequence: TGTGCTAGCAGCTTAGCTCGGGGGACCGGGGAGCTGTTTTTT. This translates into CASSLARGTGELFF.

This clone was found once. The chain couples TRBV6-1 to TRBJ2-3, with 9 positions matching TRBD1. The V and J ends lost 4 bases and 1 base, in that order; junction bases with no gene match: 6. Germline V CDR1 and CDR2: MNHNS, SASEGT. This CDR3 spans 16 amino acids. The CDR3 is CASSALTGGGTDTQYF. CDR3 sequence (DNA): TGTGCCAGCAGTGCGCTGACAGGGGGTGGCACAGATACGCAGTATTTT.

The chain combines TRBV29-1 with TRBJ2-7; weak D call: TRBD1 (7 bases). The CDR3 is 12 residues long. Trimming pared 4 bases from V and 9 bases from J, leaving 16 bases between. CDR1 SQVTM and CDR2 ANQGSEA come from the germline V gene. The CDR3 DNA reads TGCAGCGTTGCGGCAGGGGGAGGCGGGCAGTACTTC. Amino acid sequence: CSVAAGGGGQYF.

This rearrangement joins TRBV19 to TRBJ1-1; D remains ambiguous. Germline lookup yields CDR1 LNHDA and CDR2 SQIVND (reference sequence). This CDR3 is built from 16 residues. The V end lost 5 bases, the J end lost 0 bases, and 16 bases lay between the germline ends. The DNA for the CDR3 is TGTGCCAGTAGTGTCATCACCAGTACCTTGAACACTGAAGCTTTCTTT. This encodes CASSVITSTLNTEAFF. Looking up the rest from reference TRBV19 and TRBJ1-1 gives the full variable domain: DGGITQSPKYLFRKEGQNVTLSCEQNLNHDAMYWYRQDPGQGLRLIYYSQIVNDFQKGDIAEGYSVSREKKESFPLTVTSAQKNPTAFYLCASSVITSTLNTEAFFGQGTRLTVV.